This T cell receptor beta chain came from a study of cytomegalovirus exposure and HLA in healthy donors. Study-level points and caveats: Subsequent analysis revealed that first-cohort TCR clusters tended to co-occur in the 120 or so validation repertoires. Most observed TCR sequences were rare, whereas some public TCRs were detected in many donors.

The protocol was immunoSEQ multiplex PCR, while the TCRdb copy is restricted to in-frame clones and leaves out a portion. The sample lists 150,000 to 200,000 clones, nearly 90% occurring once. For this clone: Its antigen is not known.

In germline, CDR1 is SGHAT, CDR2 FQNNGV. The ends lost 5 bases at V and 3 bases at J; junction bases unmatched: 2. The CDR3 runs to 13 residues. The material sequenced was PBMCs. The J gene is TRBJ2-7, the V gene TRBV11-2, with 9 bases fitting TRBD1. This TCR was recovered from a man between 18 and 35 years old in good health and CMV-seropositive. CDR3 region: CASSMTGGYEQYF. Here the CDR3 DNA reads TGTGCCAGCAGCATGACAGGGGGCTACGAGCAGTACTTC.